This T cell receptor beta chain was identified during a study of Graves' ophthalmopathy and Graves' hyperthyroidism. Overall study: Ophthalmopathy not arising within 18 months of follow-up defined hyperthyroidism as stable. The study's findings and limits: Ophthalmopathy and stable hyperthyroidism were discriminated by a 13-signature model, with 85% to 90% sensitivity and approximately 78% specificity.

A note on this clonotype: The antigen is not known. This clone may be a read error of a much larger clone one base away.

Each diagnosis was determined on the basis of clinical symptoms, serum thyroxine, TRAb, thyroid ultrasound and orbital computed tomography. Germline V gene lookup returns CDR1 ENHRY and CDR2 SYGVKD. The CDR3 runs 15 residues. RNA transcripts yielded amplified TCR beta CDR3 regions. First-round RT-PCR used HTBI primers; second-round multiplex PCR followed. One entry per CDR3 protein, called by TCRdb with MiXCR from the multiplex PCR reads. The sample lists roughly 600,000 distinct CDR3 sequences, approximately 37% seen once, with less than 4.5% in the top ten. The chain uses TRBV10-3 and TRBJ2-7; 7 nucleotides match TRBD1. The sample consisted of peripheral blood or thyroid tissue (not recorded which). This sequence was found in an adult man with Graves' hyperthyroidism. CDR3 DNA sequence: TGTGCCAGCAGTTCGGGACAGCGGATAACCTACGAGCAGCACTTC. It is translated as CASSSGQRITYEQHF.